This T cell receptor (beta chain) was observed in a study of OX40 agonist ivuxolimab in advanced cancers. Germline V gene lookup returns CDR1 MDHEN and CDR2 SYDVKM. The CDR3 runs 13 residues. Trimming shortened V by 7 bases and J by 1 base, and 10 bases separated the two germline ends. Generated by immunoSEQ multiplex PCR, the TCRdb table keeps only in-frame clones and is missing some. The data hold 68,000 or so clones, with around nine tenths observed a single time. Here the sequenced sample was CD4+ or CD8+ T cells sorted from blood, taken in a trial of the OX40 agonist ivuxolimab. This clonotype was sampled from an adult with an advanced solid tumor such as melanoma, head and neck, liver or kidney cancer. V and J are TRBV28 and TRBJ1-1, with D uncertain. The CDR3: CASNEGGNTEAFF. The CDR3 DNA reads TGTGCCAGCAATGAGGGTGGGAACACTGAAGCTTTCTTT.